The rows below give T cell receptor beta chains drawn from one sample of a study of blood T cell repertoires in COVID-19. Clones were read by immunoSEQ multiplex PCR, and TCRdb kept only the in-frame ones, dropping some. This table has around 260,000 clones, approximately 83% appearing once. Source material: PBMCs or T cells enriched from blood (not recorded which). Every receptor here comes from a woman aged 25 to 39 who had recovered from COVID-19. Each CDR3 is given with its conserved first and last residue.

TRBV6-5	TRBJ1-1	CASSYSGEPLVTEAFF
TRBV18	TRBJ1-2	CASSPGPTGNYGYTF
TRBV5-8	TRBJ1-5	CASSLGSNSNQPQHF
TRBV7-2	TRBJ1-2	CASSLEGGLGYTF
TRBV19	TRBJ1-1	CASSIFSGGTGEAFF
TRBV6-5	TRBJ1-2	CAIRTQGEANYGYTF
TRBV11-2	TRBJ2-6	CASSRPGAGANVLTF
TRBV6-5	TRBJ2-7	CASSPAGASPYEQYF
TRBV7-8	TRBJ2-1	CASSFVRVSYNEQFF
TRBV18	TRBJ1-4	CASSPNAGGYEKLFF
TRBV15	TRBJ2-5	CATSRWDRGLVGETQYF
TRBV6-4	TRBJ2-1	CASSDGDRGEQFF
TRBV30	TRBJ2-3	CASLGAGKVDTQYF
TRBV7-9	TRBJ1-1	CASSTPGGNTEAFF
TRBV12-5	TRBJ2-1	CASGLDPPSSGGLNEQFF